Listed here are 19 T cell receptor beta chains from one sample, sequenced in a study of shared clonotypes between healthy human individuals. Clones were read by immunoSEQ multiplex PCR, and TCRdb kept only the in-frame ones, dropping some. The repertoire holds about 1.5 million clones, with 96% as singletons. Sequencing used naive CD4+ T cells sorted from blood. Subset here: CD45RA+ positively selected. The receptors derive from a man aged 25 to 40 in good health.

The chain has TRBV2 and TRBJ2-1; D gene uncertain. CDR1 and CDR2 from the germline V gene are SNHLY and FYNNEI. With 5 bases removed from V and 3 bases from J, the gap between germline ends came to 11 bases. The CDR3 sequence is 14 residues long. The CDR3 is CASSSEARYNEQFF. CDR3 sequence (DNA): TGTGCCAGCAGTAGTGAGGCACGCTACAATGAGCAGTTCTTC.

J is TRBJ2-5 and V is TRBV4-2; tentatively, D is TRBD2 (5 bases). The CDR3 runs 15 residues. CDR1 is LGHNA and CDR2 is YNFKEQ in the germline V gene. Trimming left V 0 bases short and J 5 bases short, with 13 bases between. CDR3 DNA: TGTGCCAGCAGCCAAGATCTTTCCCGCGGGGAGACCCAGTACTTC. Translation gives CASSQDLSRGETQYF.

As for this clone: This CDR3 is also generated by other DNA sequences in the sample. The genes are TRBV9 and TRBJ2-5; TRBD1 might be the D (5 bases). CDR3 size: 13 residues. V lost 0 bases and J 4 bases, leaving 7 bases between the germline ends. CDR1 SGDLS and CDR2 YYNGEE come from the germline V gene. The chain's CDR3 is CASSVARGETQYF. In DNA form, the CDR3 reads TGTGCCAGCAGCGTAGCTAGGGGAGAGACCCAGTACTTC.

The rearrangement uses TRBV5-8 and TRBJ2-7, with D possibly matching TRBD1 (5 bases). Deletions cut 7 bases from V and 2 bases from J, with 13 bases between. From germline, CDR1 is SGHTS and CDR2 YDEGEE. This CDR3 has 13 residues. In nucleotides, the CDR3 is TGTGCCAGCTCGGACACGGTTACCTACGAGCAGTACTTC. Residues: CASSDTVTYEQYF.

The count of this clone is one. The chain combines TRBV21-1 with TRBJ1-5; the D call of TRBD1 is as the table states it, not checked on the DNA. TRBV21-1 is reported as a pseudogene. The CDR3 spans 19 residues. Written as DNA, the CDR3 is TGTGCCAGCAGCAAAGATCTGGGCCCCCTTCCCTATAGCAATCAGCCCCAGCATTTT. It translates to CASSKDLGPLPYSNQPQHF.

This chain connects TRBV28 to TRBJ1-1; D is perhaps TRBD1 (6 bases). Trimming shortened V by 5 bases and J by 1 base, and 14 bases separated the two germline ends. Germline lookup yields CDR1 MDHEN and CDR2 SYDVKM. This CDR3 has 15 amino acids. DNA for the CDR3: TGTGCCAGCAGTCCGCCGGGACACAAGAACACTGAAGCTTTCTTT. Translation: CASSPPGHKNTEAFF.

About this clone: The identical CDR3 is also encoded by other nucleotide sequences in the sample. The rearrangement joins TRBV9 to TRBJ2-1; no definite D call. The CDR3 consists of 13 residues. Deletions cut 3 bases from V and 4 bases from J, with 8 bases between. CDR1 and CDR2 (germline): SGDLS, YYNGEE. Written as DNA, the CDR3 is TGTGCCAGCAGCGAGACCGGTTACAATGAGCAGTTCTTC. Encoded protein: CASSETGYNEQFF.

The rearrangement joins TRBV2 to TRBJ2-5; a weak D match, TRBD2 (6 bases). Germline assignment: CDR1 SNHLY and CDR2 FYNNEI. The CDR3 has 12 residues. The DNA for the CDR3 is TGTGCGGCGGGAATTTCAGGAGAGACCCAGTACTTC. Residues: CAAGISGETQYF.

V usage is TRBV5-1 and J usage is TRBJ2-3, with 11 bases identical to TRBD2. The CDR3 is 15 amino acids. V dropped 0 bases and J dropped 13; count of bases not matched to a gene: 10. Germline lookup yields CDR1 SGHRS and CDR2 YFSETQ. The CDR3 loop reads CASSLELAGGPSEYF. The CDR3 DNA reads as TGCGCCAGCAGCTTGGAATTAGCGGGAGGGCCTTCGGAGTATTTT. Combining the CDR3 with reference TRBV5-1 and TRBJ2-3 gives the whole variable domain KAGVTQTPRYLIKTRGQQVTLSCSPISGHRSVSWYQQTPGQGLQFLFEYFSETQRNKGNFPGRFSGRQFSNSRSEMNVSTLELGDSALYLCASSLELAGGPSEYFGPGTRLTVL.

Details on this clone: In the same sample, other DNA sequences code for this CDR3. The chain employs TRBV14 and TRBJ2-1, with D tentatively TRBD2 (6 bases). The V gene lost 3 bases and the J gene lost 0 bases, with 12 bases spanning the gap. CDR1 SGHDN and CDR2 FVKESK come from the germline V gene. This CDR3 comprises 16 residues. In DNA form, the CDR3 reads TGTGCCAGCAGCCAGTCCGGGGGAAGCTCCTACAATGAGCAGTTCTTC. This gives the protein CASSQSGGSSYNEQFF.

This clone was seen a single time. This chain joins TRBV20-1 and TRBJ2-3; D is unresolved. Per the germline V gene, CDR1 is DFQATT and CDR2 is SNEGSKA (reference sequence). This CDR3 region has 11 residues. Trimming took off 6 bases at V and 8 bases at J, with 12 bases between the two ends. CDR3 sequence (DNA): TGCAGTGCCATTCAGCAGGTTACGCAGTATTTT. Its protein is CSAIQQVTQYF.

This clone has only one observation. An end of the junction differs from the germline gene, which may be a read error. This CDR3 is CASRYSEATYEQYF. CDR3 in DNA: TGTGCCAGCAGGTACTCAGAGGCCACCTACGAGCAGTACTTC. V gene TRBV6-5 combines with J gene TRBJ2-7, with D hard to call. The CDR3 is 14 residues long. Per germline, CDR1 MNHEY and CDR2 SVGAGI.

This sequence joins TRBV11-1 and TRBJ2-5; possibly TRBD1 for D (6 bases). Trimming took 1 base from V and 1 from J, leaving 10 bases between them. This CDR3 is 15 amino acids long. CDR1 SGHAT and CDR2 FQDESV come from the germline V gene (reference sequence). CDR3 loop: CASSLVGTPQETQYF. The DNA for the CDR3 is TGTGCCAGCAGCTTAGTAGGGACACCCCAAGAGACCCAGTACTTC.

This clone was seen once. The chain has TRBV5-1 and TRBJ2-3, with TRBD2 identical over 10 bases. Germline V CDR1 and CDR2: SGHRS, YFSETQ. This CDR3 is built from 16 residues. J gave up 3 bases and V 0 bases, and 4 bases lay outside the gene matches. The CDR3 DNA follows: TGCGCCAGCAGCTTGGTGCCTAGCGGGAGAACAGATACGCAGTATTTT. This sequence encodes CASSLVPSGRTDTQYF.

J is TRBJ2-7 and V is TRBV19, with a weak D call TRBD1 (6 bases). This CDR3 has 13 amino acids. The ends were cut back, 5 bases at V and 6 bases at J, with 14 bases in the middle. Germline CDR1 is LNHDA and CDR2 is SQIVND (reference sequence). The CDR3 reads CASSQNRVGEQYF. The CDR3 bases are TGTGCCAGTAGTCAAAACAGGGTCGGCGAGCAGTACTTC. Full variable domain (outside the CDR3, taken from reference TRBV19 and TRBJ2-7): DGGITQSPKYLFRKEGQNVTLSCEQNLNHDAMYWYRQDPGQGLRLIYYSQIVNDFQKGDIAEGYSVSREKKESFPLTVTSAQKNPTAFYLCASSQNRVGEQYFGPGTRLTVT.

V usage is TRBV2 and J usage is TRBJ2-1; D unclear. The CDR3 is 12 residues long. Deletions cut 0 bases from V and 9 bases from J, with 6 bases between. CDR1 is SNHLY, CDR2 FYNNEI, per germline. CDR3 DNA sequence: TGTGCCAGCAGTGAAGCCCGACGTGAGCAGTTCTTC. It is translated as CASSEARREQFF.

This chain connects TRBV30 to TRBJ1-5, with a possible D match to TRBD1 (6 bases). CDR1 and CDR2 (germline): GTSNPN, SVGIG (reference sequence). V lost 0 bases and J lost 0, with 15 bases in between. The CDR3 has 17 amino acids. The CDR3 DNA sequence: TGTGCCTGGAGTGTAGCTGGGGGGCCAAGTAGCAATCAGCCCCAGCATTTT. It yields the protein CAWSVAGGPSSNQPQHF.

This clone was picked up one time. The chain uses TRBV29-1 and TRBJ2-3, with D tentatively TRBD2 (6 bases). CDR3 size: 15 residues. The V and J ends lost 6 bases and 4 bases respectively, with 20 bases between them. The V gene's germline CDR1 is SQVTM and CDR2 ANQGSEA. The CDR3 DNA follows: TGCAGCGTCCCAGGAGGGCCCGGAATCTCAGATACGCAGTATTTT. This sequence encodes CSVPGGPGISDTQYF.

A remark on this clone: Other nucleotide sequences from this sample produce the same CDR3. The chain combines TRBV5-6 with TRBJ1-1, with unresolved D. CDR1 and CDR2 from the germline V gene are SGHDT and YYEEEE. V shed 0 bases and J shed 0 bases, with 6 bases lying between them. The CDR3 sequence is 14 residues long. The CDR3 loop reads CASSLGQMNTEAFF. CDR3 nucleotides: TGTGCCAGCAGCTTGGGGCAGATGAACACTGAAGCTTTCTTT.